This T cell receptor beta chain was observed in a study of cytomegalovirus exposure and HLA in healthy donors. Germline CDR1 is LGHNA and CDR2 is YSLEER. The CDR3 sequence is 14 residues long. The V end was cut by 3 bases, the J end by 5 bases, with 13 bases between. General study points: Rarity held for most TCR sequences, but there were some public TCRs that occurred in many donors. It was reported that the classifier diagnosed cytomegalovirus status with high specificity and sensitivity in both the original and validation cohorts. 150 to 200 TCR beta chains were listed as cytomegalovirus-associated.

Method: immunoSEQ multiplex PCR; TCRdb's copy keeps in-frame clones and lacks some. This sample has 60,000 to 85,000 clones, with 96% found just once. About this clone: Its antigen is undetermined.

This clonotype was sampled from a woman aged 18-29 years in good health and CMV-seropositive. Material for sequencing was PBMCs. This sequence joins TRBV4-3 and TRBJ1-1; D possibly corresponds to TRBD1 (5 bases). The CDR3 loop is CASSQDTIRTEAFF. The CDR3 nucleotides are TGCGCCAGCAGCCAGGACACCATAAGGACTGAAGCTTTCTTT.